The source of this T cell receptor beta chain is a study of cytomegalovirus exposure and HLA in healthy donors. Looking at the study overall: In terms of ancestry, the Caucasian-associated cluster contained about four fifths of the approximately 430 genotyped donors. Points from the study as a whole: Previous analysis showed most TCR beta V segments were productive about 87% or about 30% of the time. Of the V segments, some could not be distinguished, including TRBV6-2 and TRBV6-3, and were excluded. Solely CMV serostatus was available to characterize immune exposure.

Concerning this clone: Its target is unknown.

Primers for the PCR totalled 60 Vbeta and 13 Jbeta. Profiled with immunoSEQ multiplex PCR; TCRdb holds only in-frame clones, not every one. The repertoire includes around 140,000 clones, 70% of them detected once, and under 2.5% sits in the top ten. Unmatched junction bases numbered 1, after V lost 2 bases and J lost 7 bases. This CDR3 comprises 13 residues. The germline gives CDR1 KGHSH, CDR2 LQKENI. The rearrangement uses TRBV18 and TRBJ1-4; 7 bases are a match to TRBD1. This sequence was found in a woman aged 55-69 years in good health and CMV-seropositive. The specimen was PBMCs. CDR3 sequence (DNA): TGTGCCAGCTCACCAAGGGACAGTGAAAAACTGTTTTTT. Its protein is CASSPRDSEKLFF. Full variable domain (rest looked up from reference TRBV18 and TRBJ1-4): NAGVMQNPRHLVRRRGQEARLRCSPMKGHSHVYWYRQLPEEGLKFMVYLQKENIIDESGMPKERFSAEFPKEGPSILRIQQVVRGDSAAYFCASSPRDSEKLFFGSGTQLSVL.